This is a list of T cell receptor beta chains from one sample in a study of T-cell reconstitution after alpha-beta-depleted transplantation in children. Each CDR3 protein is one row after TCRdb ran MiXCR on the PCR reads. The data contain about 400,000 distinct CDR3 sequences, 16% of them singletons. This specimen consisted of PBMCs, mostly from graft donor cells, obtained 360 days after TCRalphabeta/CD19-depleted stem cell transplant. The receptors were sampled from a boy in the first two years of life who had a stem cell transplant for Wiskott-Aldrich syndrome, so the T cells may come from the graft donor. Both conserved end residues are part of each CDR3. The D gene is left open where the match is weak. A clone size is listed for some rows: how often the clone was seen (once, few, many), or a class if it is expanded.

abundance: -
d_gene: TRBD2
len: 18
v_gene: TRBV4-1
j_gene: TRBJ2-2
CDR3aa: CASSQFGAGGSVLGELFF
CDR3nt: TGCGCCAGCAGCCAATTTGGAGCTGGCGGGAGCGTTCTCGGGGAGCTGTTTTTT

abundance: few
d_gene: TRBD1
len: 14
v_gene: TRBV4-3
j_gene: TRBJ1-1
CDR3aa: CASSQGDRDTEAFF
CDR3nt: TGCGCCAGCAGCCAAGGGGACAGGGACACTGAAGCTTTCTTT

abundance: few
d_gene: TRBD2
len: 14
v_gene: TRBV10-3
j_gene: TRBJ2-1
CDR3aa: CASWTSGAYNEQFF
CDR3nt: TGTGCCTCTTGGACTAGCGGGGCCTACAATGAGCAGTTCTTC

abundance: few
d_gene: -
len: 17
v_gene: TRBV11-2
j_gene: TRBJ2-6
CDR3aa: CASSLGRRSSGANVLTF
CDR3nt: TGTGCCAGCAGCTTGGGCAGGAGATCCTCTGGGGCCAACGTCCTGACTTTC

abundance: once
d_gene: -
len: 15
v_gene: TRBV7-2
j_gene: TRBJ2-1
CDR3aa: CASSLELGSYNEQFF
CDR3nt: TGTGCCAGCAGCTTAGAACTTGGGTCCTACAATGAGCAGTTCTTC

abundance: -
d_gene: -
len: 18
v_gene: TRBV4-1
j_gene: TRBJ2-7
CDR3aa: CASSQEEGGRTSPYEQYF
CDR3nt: TGCGCCAGCAGCCAAGAGGAGGGGGGACGTACCAGTCCCTACGAGCAGTACTTC

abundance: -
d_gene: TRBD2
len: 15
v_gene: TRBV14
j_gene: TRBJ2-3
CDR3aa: CASSHLAGSTDTQYF
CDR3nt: TGTGCCAGCAGCCACTTAGCGGGAAGCACAGATACGCAGTATTTT

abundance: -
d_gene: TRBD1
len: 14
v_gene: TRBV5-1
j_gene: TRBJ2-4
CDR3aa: CASSQGQGGNIQYF
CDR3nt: TGCGCCAGCAGCCAAGGACAGGGAGGAAACATTCAGTACTTC

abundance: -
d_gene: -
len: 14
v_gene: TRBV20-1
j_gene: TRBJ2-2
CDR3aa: CSARDYWNTGELFF
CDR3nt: TGCAGTGCTAGAGATTACTGGAACACCGGGGAGCTGTTTTTT

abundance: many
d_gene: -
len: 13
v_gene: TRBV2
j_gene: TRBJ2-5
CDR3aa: CASRLSGPVTQYF
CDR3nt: TGTGCCAGCAGACTATCAGGTCCTGTGACCCAGTACTTC

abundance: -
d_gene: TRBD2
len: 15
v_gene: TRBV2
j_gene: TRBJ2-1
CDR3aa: CASSVGRVDYNEQFF
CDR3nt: TGTGCCAGCAGTGTCGGGAGGGTGGACTACAATGAGCAGTTCTTC

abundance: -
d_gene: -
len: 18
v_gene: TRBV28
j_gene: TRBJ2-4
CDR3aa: CASSLVPDTQLAKNIQYF
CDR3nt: TGTGCCAGCAGTTTAGTCCCGGACACCCAACTAGCCAAAAACATTCAGTACTTC

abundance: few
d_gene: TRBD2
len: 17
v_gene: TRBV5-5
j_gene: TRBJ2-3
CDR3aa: CASSSRGLAGVTDTQYF
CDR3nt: TGTGCCAGCAGCTCCCGGGGACTAGCGGGAGTTACAGATACGCAGTATTTT

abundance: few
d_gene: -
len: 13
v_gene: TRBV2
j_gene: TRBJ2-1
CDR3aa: CASSGRADNEQFF
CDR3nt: TGTGCCAGCAGCGGCAGGGCGGACAATGAGCAGTTCTTC

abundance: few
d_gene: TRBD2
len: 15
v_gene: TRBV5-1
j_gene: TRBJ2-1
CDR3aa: CASSLSGGTVRWQFF
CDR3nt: TGCGCCAGCAGCTTAAGCGGGGGGACAGTACGCTGGCAGTTCTTC

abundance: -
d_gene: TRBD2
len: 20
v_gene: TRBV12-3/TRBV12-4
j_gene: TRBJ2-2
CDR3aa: CASGFRNGRALIRDTGELFF
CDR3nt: TGTGCCAGCGGTTTCCGCAACGGGAGGGCCTTGATTCGGGACACCGGGGAGCTGTTTTTT

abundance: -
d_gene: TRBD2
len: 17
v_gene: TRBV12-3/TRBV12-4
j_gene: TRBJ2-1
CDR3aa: CASSLEMGGGWHDEQFF
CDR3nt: TGTGCCAGCAGTTTGGAGATGGGCGGGGGTTGGCACGATGAGCAGTTCTTC

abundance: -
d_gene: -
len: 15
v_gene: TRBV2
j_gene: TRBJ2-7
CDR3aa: CASSEWDYQGGEQYF
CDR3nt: TGTGCCAGCAGTGAGTGGGATTATCAGGGTGGCGAGCAGTACTTC

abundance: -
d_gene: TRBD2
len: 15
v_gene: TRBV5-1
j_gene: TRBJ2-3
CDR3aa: CASSLTSGTTDTQYF
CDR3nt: TGCGCCAGCAGCTTGACTAGCGGGACCACAGATACGCAGTATTTT